This T cell receptor beta chain is from a study of CD8+CD57+ T cells in acquired aplastic anemia listed by TCRdb under 2018. For the wider study: Extracted DNA from sorted CD4+ and CD8+ cells averaged around 3.2 ug, ranging from roughly 0.17 to 30 ug. An average of around 9.8 million reads for CD4+ cells and 11 million or so reads for CD8+ cells was obtained from healthy donor samples.

TCR beta VDJ combination and CDR3 sequence profiling used genomic DNA as the template. TCR repertoire sequencing was run on an Illumina HiSeq 2000. The study's own analysis went as follows. Repertoire assessment relied on Simpson's diversity index, CDR3 size and DJ length profiles, and TRBV/TRBJ rearrangement plots. The most abundant DNA sequence in the deep sequencing data was taken as the immunodominant clone. CDR3 amino acid sequences were checked for sharing across subjects and were also compared against the VDJdb database and published repertoires. TCRdb's own reprocessing of the public reads used fastp at Q25 and MiXCR and kept productive beta chains. Entries that share a CDR3 protein sequence are merged under the most common genes and DNA. The V and J calls follow TCRdb's processing rather than the paper's. The sample data list about 220,000 distinct CDR3 sequences, and 30% to 40% of these were observed just once. Jointly, the top ten make up 1% to 1.3% of the sample.

Reading from cysteine to phenylalanine, the CDR3 counts 15 amino acids. The sequence is cut down to CDR3 DNA, 45 bases in frame from base 1. For CDR1 and CDR2, the germline V gene lists SGHTA and FQGNSA. Results and caveats for the whole study, not just this receptor: Patients and healthy controls showed no significant difference in CD8+ Simpson's diversity (P=0.060). Roughly 30 CD8+ CDR3 sequences were found to be shared between patients and controls, but these sequences appeared to be highly expressed in patients and within the immunodominant clones of the patients.

The study deep-sequenced TCR repertoires of sorted CD4+ and CD8+ blood T cells from severe aplastic anemia patients and healthy subjects. Ficoll-Paque density gradient centrifugation was used to isolate peripheral blood mononuclear cells. Before DNA extraction, CD4+ and CD8+ T cells were sorted by FACS or by magnetic beads. This clonotype was recorded at least ten times. Its antigen target is currently unknown. The junction departs from germline at one end; a sequencing error may be responsible. The source material was sorted CD4+, CD8+, or CD8+CD57+ T cells (not recorded which) from PBMCs. This chain is built from TRBV7-2 and TRBJ2-7; the D segment could be TRBD2, given 6 matching bases. The sequence derives from a human donor in good health, serving as a control. The sequence in DNA is TGTGCCAGCAACTTACGGGACTTAGGTGACTACGAGCAGTACTTC. Its translation is CASNLRDLGDYEQYF.